The 31 T cell receptor beta chains below all came from one sample that was sequenced in a study of T-cell reconstitution after alpha-beta-depleted transplantation in children. No antigen has been identified for these receptors. The study's findings and limits: Newly produced T cells mostly provided counts and TCRbeta diversity after one year, as hyperexpanded clones declined.

Preparing the TCRbeta library involved the use of unique molecular identifiers. MiXCR, run by TCRdb on the PCR reads, gives a single entry per CDR3 protein. The sample holds some 300,000 distinct CDR3 sequences; around 7.3% are singletons and the top ten take 9.1%. The specimen comprised peripheral blood, sampled 360 days after TCRalphabeta/CD19-depleted stem cell transplant. Receptor source: a female patient aged 2-9 years who had a stem cell transplant for Fanconi anemia, so the T cells may come from the graft donor.

In this sample, this clonotype turned up a few times. The chain recombines TRBV11-2 with TRBJ2-1; tentatively, D is TRBD2 (6 bases). Germline CDR1 is SGHAT and CDR2 is FQNNGV. The CDR3 is 12 amino acids. The ends were cut back, 5 bases at V and 8 bases at J, with 10 bases in the middle. The CDR3 spells CASSQRGDEQFF. CDR3 in DNA: TGTGCCAGCAGCCAACGCGGGGATGAGCAGTTCTTC.

This clonotype has ten or more counts. The V call is TRBV18, the J call TRBJ1-4; D is undetermined. The CDR3 has 14 residues. The V gene lost 5 bases and the J gene lost 5 bases, with 12 bases spanning the gap. Per germline, CDR1 KGHSH and CDR2 LQKENI. Here the CDR3 reads CASSANAANEKLFF. CDR3 in DNA: TGTGCCAGCTCAGCGAACGCCGCCAATGAAAAACTGTTTTTT. The full variable domain, its missing parts supplied by reference TRBV18 and TRBJ1-4, is NAGVMQNPRHLVRRRGQEARLRCSPMKGHSHVYWYRQLPEEGLKFMVYLQKENIIDESGMPKERFSAEFPKEGPSILRIQQVVRGDSAAYFCASSANAANEKLFFGSGTQLSVL.

At least ten counts were recorded for this clonotype. The gene calls are TRBV12-3 or TRBV12-4 and TRBJ2-7; no definite D call. There are 13 residues in the CDR3. The V gene lost 3 bases and the J gene lost 0 bases, with 6 bases spanning the gap. Written as DNA, the CDR3 is TGTGCCAGCAGTTTCCCAGGCTCCTACGAGCAGTACTTC. Translated: CASSFPGSYEQYF.

This chain uses TRBV2 with TRBJ2-7; 10 bases are shared with TRBD2. Germline V gives CDR1 SNHLY, CDR2 FYNNEI. CDR3 length: 15 residues. V lost 6 bases and J lost 2; bases outside the gene matches: 7. CDR3: CASSLSGRPTYEQYF. The DNA for the CDR3 is TGTGCCAGCAGCCTTAGCGGGAGGCCTACCTACGAGCAGTACTTC.

This clonotype was recorded many times. The rearrangement links TRBV7-3 to TRBJ2-5; D might be TRBD2 (5 bases). The CDR3 length is 13 residues. Germline lookup yields CDR1 SGHTA and CDR2 FQGTGA. V was cut by 3 bases and J by 5 bases, with 10 bases left in between. The CDR3 DNA reads TGTGCCAGCAGCTTGGGAGTATACGAGACCCAGTACTTC. Translated: CASSLGVYETQYF.

V is TRBV7-2 and J is TRBJ2-3; maybe TRBD2 (7 bases). CDR3 length: 17 amino acids. Germline values: CDR1 SGHTA, CDR2 FQGNSA. The V gene lost 5 bases and the J gene lost 2 bases, with 20 bases spanning the gap. The CDR3 is CASSAYNSGGLTDTQYF. The CDR3 region has the DNA TGTGCCAGCAGCGCGTATAATTCGGGGGGCCTCACAGATACGCAGTATTTT.

This clonotype was observed at least ten times. The chain uses TRBV4-1 and TRBJ2-7; unclear D gene. Per the germline V gene, CDR1 is MGHRA and CDR2 is YSYEKL. Between the trimmed V and J ends, which lost 2 bases and 2 bases, there was a span of 10 bases. The CDR3 spans 14 residues. CDR3 protein: CASSQSRRTYEQYF. The CDR3 DNA is TGCGCCAGCAGCCAATCAAGGAGAACCTACGAGCAGTACTTC.

This clonotype was counted ten times or more. CDR3: CASSEARLAIADTQYF. The DNA of the CDR3 is TGTGCCAGCAGTGAAGCGAGGCTAGCGATTGCAGATACGCAGTATTTT. V and J are TRBV2 and TRBJ2-3; D possibly corresponds to TRBD2 (6 bases). Looked up from germline, CDR1 is SNHLY and CDR2 is FYNNEI. Trimming pared 0 bases from V and 4 bases from J, leaving 14 bases between. This CDR3 is built from 16 residues.

In its sample, this clonotype was seen many times. J is TRBJ1-1 and V is TRBV7-2, with 7 bases aligning to TRBD1. The trim removed 8 bases at V and 0 bases at J, leaving 9 bases unmatched. The CDR3 length is 15 residues. CDR1 and CDR2 (germline): SGHTA, FQGNSA. CDR3 sequence: CASGGQMFMNTEAFF. The CDR3 DNA sequence: TGTGCCAGCGGGGGACAGATGTTCATGAACACTGAAGCTTTCTTT. Using reference TRBV7-2 and TRBJ1-1 for the parts outside the CDR3, the full variable domain is GAGVSQSPSNKVTEKGKDVELRCDPISGHTALYWYRQSLGQGLEFLIYFQGNSAPDKSGLPSDRFSAERTGGSVSTLTIQRTQQEDSAVYLCASGGQMFMNTEAFFGQGTRLTVV.

This clonotype was found many times. The genes are TRBV30 and TRBJ2-1; 8 nucleotides align to TRBD2. CDR1 and CDR2 (germline): GTSNPN, SVGIG (reference sequence). Trimming took 1 base from V and 7 from J; bases not matched to a gene: 6. The CDR3 loop spans 14 amino acids. The CDR3 nucleotides read TGTGCCTGGAGTGCCCAACTAGCGGTAAATGAGCAGTTCTTC. Its translation: CAWSAQLAVNEQFF.

This clonotype was recorded a few times. This clone may be a read error of a much larger clone one base away. The V gene is TRBV12-3 or TRBV12-4, the J gene TRBJ2-1, with D perhaps TRBD2 (7 bases). The CDR3 spans 18 residues. CDR3 in amino acids: CACSFLRSGGGLYNEQFF. CDR3 nucleotide sequence: TGTGCCTGCAGTTTTCTTAGGTCGGGCGGGGGCCTCTACAATGAGCAGTTCTTC.

This clonotype was found a few times. The chain has TRBV20-1 and TRBJ1-1; D is possibly TRBD1 (6 bases). Per germline, CDR1 DFQATT and CDR2 SNEGSKA (reference sequence). V shed 5 bases and J shed 3 bases, with 7 bases lying between them. The CDR3 runs to 11 residues. CDR3 DNA: TGCAGTGCTCACAGGGACACTGAAGCTTTCTTT. It specifies CSAHRDTEAFF.

The sample holds many counts of this clonotype. V usage is TRBV6-1 and J usage is TRBJ1-3; D gene unclear. CDR3 length: 17 amino acids. Trimming left V 7 bases short and J 4 bases short, with 23 bases between. The germline CDR1 and CDR2 sequences are MNHNS and SASEGT. This chain's CDR3 is CASKNGQGRAKGNTIYF. The CDR3 coding sequence is TGTGCCAGCAAAAACGGTCAAGGTCGGGCAAAGGGAAACACCATATATTTT.

Ten or more counts support this clonotype. This chain joins TRBV13 and TRBJ2-7; 9 nucleotides agree with TRBD2. This CDR3 spans 14 amino acids. V shed 5 bases and J 6 bases; nucleotides not matched to a gene: 8. The germline CDR1 and CDR2 sequences are PRHDT and FYEKMQ (reference sequence). DNA of the CDR3: TGTGCCAGCAGCCCTCGGACTAGCGTTGGCGAGCAGTACTTC. Amino acid sequence: CASSPRTSVGEQYF.

The table lists this clonotype with a few counts. The chain's CDR3 is CASSSRVQSYEQYF. The DNA of the CDR3 is TGCGCCAGCAGCTCCAGGGTCCAGAGCTACGAGCAGTACTTC. The chain employs TRBV5-1 and TRBJ2-7; perhaps TRBD1 as D (5 bases). The CDR3 has 14 amino acids. Trimming took 3 bases from V and 3 from J, leaving 13 bases between them. Germline CDR1 reads SGHRS; CDR2 reads YFSETQ.

This clonotype was counted ten times or more. The chain couples TRBV12-3 or TRBV12-4 to TRBJ2-1; tentatively, D is TRBD1 or TRBD2 (5 bases each). The CDR3 is 16 amino acids. V was clipped by 7 bases and J by 4 bases, with 20 bases between them. CDR3 region: CASNYWTRQSYNEQFF. CDR3 nucleotide sequence: TGTGCCAGCAACTATTGGACTCGACAGTCATACAATGAGCAGTTCTTC.

The chain is built from TRBV20-1 and TRBJ2-3; TRBD2 matches 7 bases. The CDR3 spans 14 residues. V dropped 3 bases and J dropped 4; count of bases not matched to a gene: 7. CDR1 is DFQATT, CDR2 SNEGSKA, per germline (reference sequence). The CDR3 protein is CSARSGASADTQYF. The CDR3 nucleotides read TGCAGTGCTAGGAGCGGGGCTAGCGCAGATACGCAGTATTTT.

This clonotype was counted a few times. This chain links TRBV7-2 with TRBJ1-3; no firm D call. This CDR3 spans 17 amino acids. V was trimmed by 1 base and J by 4 bases, leaving 17 bases between them. CDR1 and CDR2 from the germline V gene are SGHTA and FQGNSA. CDR3 in amino acids: CASSLGGRIRPGNTIYF. The DNA for the CDR3 is TGTGCCAGCAGCTTAGGAGGTCGGATAAGACCAGGAAACACCATATATTTT.

In this sample, this clonotype turned up a few times. The V call is TRBV6-1, the J call TRBJ2-3, with 12 bases lining up with TRBD2. In germline, CDR1 is MNHNS, CDR2 SASEGT. This CDR3 is 15 amino acids long. V trimming: 7 bases; J trimming: 2 bases; junction bases outside the gene matches: 4. The CDR3 bases are TGTGCCAGCATCCTAGCGGGGGGGGCCACAGATACGCAGTATTTT. Amino acid sequence: CASILAGGATDTQYF.

This chain links TRBV5-1 with TRBJ2-6; D unresolved. CDR1 and CDR2 (germline): SGHRS, YFSETQ. The CDR3 sequence is 17 residues long. V lost 3 bases to trimming and J lost 0 bases, with 13 bases between them. The CDR3 DNA sequence: TGCGCCAGCAGCTACGAGGCTAACAGCTCTGGGGCCAACGTCCTGACTTTC. Its translation is CASSYEANSSGANVLTF.

This clonotype was counted at least ten times. This CDR3 is CSATRAGGGTDTQYF. DNA for the CDR3: TGCAGTGCTACCCGAGCGGGGGGCGGCACAGATACGCAGTATTTT. The chain recombines TRBV20-1 with TRBJ2-3; 9 nucleotides line up with TRBD2. The CDR3 spans 15 residues. Germline V gives CDR1 DFQATT, CDR2 SNEGSKA (reference sequence). With 4 bases clipped from V and 1 base from J, the junction kept 6 bases outside the gene matches.

This clonotype has at least ten counts. V usage is TRBV4-2 and J usage is TRBJ1-1; no reliable D call. V was pared by 0 bases and J by 1 base, with 9 bases between. There are 15 residues in the CDR3. CDR1 is LGHNA, CDR2 YNFKEQ, per germline. The CDR3 reads CASSQERLQNTEAFF. CDR3 DNA: TGTGCCAGCAGCCAAGAGAGACTGCAGAACACTGAAGCTTTCTTT.

This clonotype came up many times. V and J are TRBV5-1 and TRBJ2-3; D may be TRBD1 or TRBD2 (5 bases each). V was trimmed by 5 bases and J by 6 bases, leaving 10 bases between them. In germline, CDR1 is SGHRS, CDR2 YFSETQ. The CDR3 is 12 residues long. CDR3: CASSREGDTQYF. In DNA form, the CDR3 reads TGCGCCAGCAGTCGAGAGGGGGATACGCAGTATTTT.

This chain links TRBV7-9 with TRBJ2-4; 7 bases fit TRBD2. Germline-derived CDR1 and CDR2 are SEHNR and FQNEAQ (reference sequence). This CDR3 has 15 residues. Trimming removed 8 bases from V and 8 bases from J; junction bases left unmatched: 15. CDR3 nucleotides: TGTGCCAGCGGAGCTTTATCTAGGGAGGGAGACATTCAGTACTTC. Its translation: CASGALSREGDIQYF.

Only a few counts were recorded for this clonotype. The gene calls are TRBV7-2 and TRBJ1-2; 8 positions match TRBD1. The CDR3 loop spans 13 amino acids. V was clipped by 5 bases and J by 7 bases; unmatched bases: 6. Germline V gives CDR1 SGHTA, CDR2 FQGNSA. The CDR3 DNA is TGTGCCAGCAGCCCCCAGGGGGCAGGTGGCTACACCTTC. Amino acids: CASSPQGAGGYTF.

This clonotype has ten or more counts. This chain connects TRBV2 to TRBJ2-3, with D maybe TRBD1 (6 bases). Germline CDR1 and CDR2: SNHLY and FYNNEI. The germline V and J ends were trimmed by 5 bases and 1 base, with 13 bases remaining between them. The CDR3 is made up of 15 amino acids. The CDR3 region is CASSTGPKGTDTQYF. Here the CDR3 DNA reads TGTGCCAGCAGTACAGGGCCAAAGGGCACAGATACGCAGTATTTT.

This clonotype was picked up a small number of times. This chain uses TRBV20-1 with TRBJ2-1, with 16 bases matching TRBD2. The CDR3 is 18 amino acids. CDR1 is DFQATT and CDR2 is SNEGSKA in the germline V gene (reference sequence). The J segment lost 10 bases and the V segment lost 1 base, leaving 13 bases of the junction unmatched. This chain's CDR3 is CSARVPGAGTSGRAEQFF. CDR3 bases: TGCAGTGCTAGAGTACCCGGGGCCGGGACTAGCGGGAGGGCCGAGCAGTTCTTC.

The chain is built from TRBV7-3 and TRBJ2-3; possibly TRBD2 for D (5 bases). The germline gives CDR1 SGHTA, CDR2 FQGTGA. CDR3 length: 14 residues. V was clipped by 5 bases and J by 2 bases, with 11 bases between them. This chain's CDR3 is CASSPGLDTDTQYF. The CDR3, as DNA: TGTGCCAGCAGCCCTGGACTGGACACAGATACGCAGTATTTT.

V usage is TRBV12-3 or TRBV12-4 and J usage is TRBJ1-2; D is unresolved. V was trimmed by 10 bases and J by 2 bases, leaving 11 bases between them. The CDR3 has 12 residues. CDR3 DNA sequence: TGTGCCACCCTTAACAAAAACTATGGCTACACCTTC. This translates into CATLNKNYGYTF.

This clonotype was counted many times. The chain joins TRBV20-1 to TRBJ1-2; tentatively, D is TRBD1 (6 bases). Trimming left V 3 bases short and J 3 bases short, with 8 bases between. The CDR3 runs to 12 residues. Germline values: CDR1 DFQATT, CDR2 SNEGSKA (reference sequence). The CDR3 DNA reads as TGCAGTGCTAGGGACAGTTACTATGGCTACACCTTC. It is translated as CSARDSYYGYTF.

The chain couples TRBV6-1 to TRBJ2-1, with 7 bases lining up with TRBD2. Trimming at V came to 6 bases and at J to 4 bases, leaving 12 bases not matched to a gene. From germline, CDR1 is MNHNS and CDR2 SASEGT. The CDR3 is 16 amino acids. The CDR3 here is CASRKGLAAEYNEQFF. The CDR3 DNA reads TGTGCCAGCAGGAAAGGCCTAGCGGCGGAATACAATGAGCAGTTCTTC.